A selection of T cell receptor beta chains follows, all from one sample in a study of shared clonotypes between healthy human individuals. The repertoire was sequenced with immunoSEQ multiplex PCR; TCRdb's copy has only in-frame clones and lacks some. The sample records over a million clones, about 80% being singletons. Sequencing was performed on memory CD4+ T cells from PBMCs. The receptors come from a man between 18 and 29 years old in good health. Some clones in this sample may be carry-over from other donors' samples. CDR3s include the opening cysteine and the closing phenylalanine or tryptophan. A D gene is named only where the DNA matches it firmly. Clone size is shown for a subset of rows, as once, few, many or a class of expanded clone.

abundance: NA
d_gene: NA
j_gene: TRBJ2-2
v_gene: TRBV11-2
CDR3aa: CASSFPHGAGNTGELFF
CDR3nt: TGTGCCAGCAGCTTTCCTCACGGCGCGGGAAATACCGGGGAGCTGTTTTTT

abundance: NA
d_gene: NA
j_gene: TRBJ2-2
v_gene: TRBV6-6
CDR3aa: CASSYPNTGELFF
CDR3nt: TGTGCCAGCAGTTACCCCAACACCGGGGAGCTGTTTTTT

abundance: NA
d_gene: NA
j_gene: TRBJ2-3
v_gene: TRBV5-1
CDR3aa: CASSSLGTGGRDTQYF
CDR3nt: TGCGCCAGCAGCTCCTTAGGGACGGGTGGCCGGGATACGCAGTATTTT

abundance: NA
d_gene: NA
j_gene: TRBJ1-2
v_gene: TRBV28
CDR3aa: CASSLAPTVYGYTF
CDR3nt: TGTGCCAGCAGCCTCGCTCCGACAGTCTATGGCTACACCTTC

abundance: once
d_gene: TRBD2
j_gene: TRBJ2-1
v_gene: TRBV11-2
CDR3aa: CASSEEASGRASNEQFF
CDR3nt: TGTGCCAGCAGCGAGGAGGCTAGCGGGAGGGCAAGCAATGAGCAGTTCTTC

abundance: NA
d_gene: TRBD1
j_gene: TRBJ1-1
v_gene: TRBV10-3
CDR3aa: CAIRLQGTGTEAFF
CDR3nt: TGTGCCATCAGGTTACAGGGGACGGGCACTGAAGCTTTCTTT

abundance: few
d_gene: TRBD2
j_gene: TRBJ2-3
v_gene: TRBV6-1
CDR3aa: CASSERPSGSYGTDTQYF
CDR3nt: TGTGCCAGCAGTGAAAGGCCTAGCGGGAGTTACGGCACAGATACGCAGTATTTT

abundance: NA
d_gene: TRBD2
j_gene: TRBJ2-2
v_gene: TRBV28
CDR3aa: CASTPRGVAGDTGELFF
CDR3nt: TGTGCCAGCACCCCAAGGGGGGTAGCGGGAGACACCGGGGAGCTGTTTTTT

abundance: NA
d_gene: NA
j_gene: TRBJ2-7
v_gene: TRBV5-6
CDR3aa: CASSLAVSAVRLEQYF
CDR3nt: TGTGCCAGCAGCTTGGCCGTGAGCGCCGTTCGGCTCGAGCAGTACTTC

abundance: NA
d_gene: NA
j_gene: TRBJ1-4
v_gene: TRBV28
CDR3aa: CASSLHRVEKLFF
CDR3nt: TGTGCCAGCAGTTTACATAGGGTCGAAAAACTGTTTTTT

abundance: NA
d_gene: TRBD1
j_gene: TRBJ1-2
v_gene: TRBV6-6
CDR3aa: CASSTSTGNGYTF
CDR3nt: TGTGCCAGCAGTACCTCGACAGGGAACGGCTACACCTTC

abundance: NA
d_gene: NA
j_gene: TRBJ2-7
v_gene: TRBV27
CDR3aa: CASSLRRISSYEQYF
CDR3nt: TGTGCCAGCAGTTTGAGACGCATTAGCTCCTACGAGCAGTACTTC

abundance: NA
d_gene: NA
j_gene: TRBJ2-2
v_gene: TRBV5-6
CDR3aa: CASSLGGTGELFF
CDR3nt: TGTGCCAGCAGCTTGGGAGGAACCGGGGAGCTGTTTTTT

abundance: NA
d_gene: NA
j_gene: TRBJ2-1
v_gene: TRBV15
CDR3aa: CATSPSRGGTDEQFF
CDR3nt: TGTGCCACCAGCCCAAGTAGAGGGGGGACGGATGAGCAGTTCTTC